This T cell receptor beta chain was profiled in a study of T-cell memory formation after mild COVID-19 (TCRdb year 2021). Regarding the research as a whole: TCR sequence clusters from the two donors were found to be largely donor specific. Longitudinal TCRalpha and TCRbeta repertoire sequencing tracked T-cell clones expanding and contracting after mild COVID-19 in a couple of donors. Two young, previously healthy adult volunteers, one female and one male, were included in the cohort. Results and caveats for the whole study, not just this receptor: The study covered only two mild cases, and larger cohorts including severe cases with pre-infection samples were considered necessary. SARS-CoV-2 specificity of the second-wave clones peaking on day 37 was not confirmed. Clones contracting from day 15 to 85 had balanced CD4/CD8 phenotypes, while a second wave expanding from day 15 to 37 was biased towards CD4+. Some responding clones were found in pre-infection memory, which suggests that pre-existing cross-reactive memory T cells took part in the SARS-CoV-2 response. Contracting CD4+ clones were located mainly in the CM and EM memory subsets, whereas CD8+ clones were found to be enriched in EMRA.

TCRdb names Illumina NovaSeq 6000 as the instrument used. cDNA libraries for TCRalpha and TCRbeta were prepared by 5'RACE using constant-segment primers, with sample barcodes and unique molecular identifiers added. Trizol reagent was used to extract RNA from every sample. Library amplification was performed in two PCR steps, and a second sample barcode and Illumina TruSeq adapters were introduced in the second step. Libraries were sequenced on an Illumina NovaSeq with 2 x 150 bp paired-end reads. The published analysis was carried out like this. The reads were demultiplexed and collapsed into UMI-guided consensus sequences using migec v1.2.7. Using mixcr v2.1.11, the UMI consensuses were aligned to TRA and TRB V and J templates and assembled into clonotypes. Clonotypes were classified as expanded or contracted when called significant by both edgeR and NoisET, with noise models trained on biological replicates. For edgeR calls, the cutoffs were a false discovery rate-adjusted p below 0.01 and a log2 fold-change threshold of 1. As an exploratory analysis of dynamics, PCA with hierarchical clustering was applied to max-normalized trajectories of the 1000 most abundant clonotypes. The CD4 or CD8 phenotype of responding clones was assigned using the separately sequenced CD4+ and CD8+ repertoires. Starting from the raw public reads, TCRdb applied fastp trimming at Q25, assembled clones with MiXCR and retained in-frame beta chains. Rows with a matching CDR3 protein are joined into one entry that keeps the most common DNA and genes. TCRdb assigned the V and J calls; the authors' analysis was not used. Recorded for this sample are hundreds of thousands of distinct CDR3 sequences; 15% to 20% of them occurred a single time. 10% to 15% of the sample rests with the top ten.

Ficoll-Paque density gradient centrifugation was the method used to isolate PBMCs. Worth noting for this clonotype: This clone's antigen is unknown. No qualities accompany the bases; no much larger clone lies one base away.

This sequence was found in an adult woman who had mild COVID-19 (a few samples of this study predate the infection). The sample titles of this study are shuffled in the database, so cell type and time point are left out; the donor was told from shared clones. Sequencing input: PBMCs or a T cell subset sorted from them (not recorded which).

The DNA reads TGTGCCAGTAGTATTCAGGCCCCCTCTGAAGCTTTCTTT. Translated, it gives CASSIQAPSEAFF. The chain employs TRBV19 and TRBJ1-1; the D gene identity is not certain. V loses 3 bases of germline sequence and J loses 6 bases, and the interval between the two ends is 11 bases. Taken from cysteine to phenylalanine, the CDR3 has 13 residues. Only the CDR3 part of the read is kept: 39 bases, read in frame from the first base. Based on the germline V gene (reference sequence), the CDR1 and CDR2 sequences are LNHDA and SQIVND.